A selection of T cell receptor beta chains follows, all from one sample in a study of T cells in Graves' hyperthyroidism and ophthalmopathy. Using its own MiXCR run on the multiplex PCR reads, TCRdb lists one record per CDR3 protein. The table lists around 570,000 distinct CDR3 sequences, about 20% of them singletons. Sequenced input: blood. The receptors stem from a man aged 35 to 55 with Graves' ophthalmopathy. Each CDR3 is given with its conserved first and last residue. A D gene is named only where the DNA matches it firmly. Expanded clones are given a class, and other clones once, few, many or no size at all.

j_call clone_size d_call v_call cdr3_aa cdr3_nt
TRBJ2-3 many TRBD1 TRBV11-2 CASSSDRADTQYF TGTGCCAGCAGTTCGGACAGGGCAGATACGCAGTATTTT
TRBJ2-1 - - TRBV3-1 CASSHRLRRGDNEQFF TGTGCCAGCAGCCACCGCCTCCGCCGGGGAGACAATGAGCAGTTCTTC
TRBJ2-3 once TRBD2 TRBV5-1 CASSVGTSAYSDTQYF TGCGCCAGCAGCGTAGGGACTAGCGCTTATTCAGATACGCAGTATTTT
TRBJ2-5 - TRBD2 TRBV4-3 CASSRGLASGGGETQYF TGCGCCAGCAGCCGGGGACTAGCGTCCGGAGGGGGGGAGACCCAGTACTTC
TRBJ2-7 - TRBD2 TRBV6-7 CASTFEREGPYEQYF TGTGCCAGCACCTTCGAGCGGGAGGGCCCCTACGAGCAGTACTTC
TRBJ2-7 many - TRBV27 CASSLSGSTPYEQYF TGTGCCAGCAGTTTATCAGGGAGTACCCCCTACGAGCAGTACTTC
TRBJ2-2 - TRBD2 TRBV5-1 CASSLSAGGDTGELFF TGCGCCAGCAGCTTGTCGGCGGGGGGGGACACCGGGGAGCTGTTTTTT
TRBJ2-5 few - TRBV7-6 CASSPGTGPGETQYF TGTGCCAGCAGCCCCGGGACTGGTCCCGGGGAGACCCAGTACTTC
TRBJ2-7 - - TRBV12-3/TRBV12-4 CASSLLSSAYEQYF TGTGCCAGCAGTTTATTGAGCAGCGCCTACGAGCAGTACTTC
TRBJ2-7 - - TRBV27 CASSLVGALYEQYF TGTGCCAGCAGTTTGGTCGGGGCACTCTACGAGCAGTACTTC
TRBJ2-3 - - TRBV7-3 CASSSPGSGVHTQYF TGTGCCAGCAGCTCACCGGGGTCAGGGGTGCATACGCAGTATTTT
TRBJ2-7 many - TRBV30 CAWGTFFGQYF TGTGCCTGGGGGACCTTCTTCGGGCAGTACTTC
TRBJ2-1 few TRBD2 TRBV24-1 CATSGRLAGDNEQFF TGTGCCACCAGTGGTAGACTAGCGGGGGACAATGAGCAGTTCTTC
TRBJ2-3 many - TRBV7-2 CASSSRQVGSTDTQYF TGTGCCAGCAGCAGCAGACAGGTCGGGTCCACAGATACGCAGTATTTT
TRBJ2-1 few TRBD1 TRBV29-1 CSVETGDSSYNEQFF TGCAGCGTTGAGACAGGGGACAGCTCCTACAATGAGCAGTTCTTC
TRBJ1-4 - - TRBV27 CASSPQGIRNEKLFF TGTGCCAGCAGCCCACAGGGAATTAGGAATGAAAAACTGTTTTTT
TRBJ1-1 few - TRBV30 CAWSLGGANTEAFF TGTGCCTGGAGTCTAGGGGGGGCGAACACTGAAGCTTTCTTT
TRBJ2-7 few - TRBV19 CASSNPGTDEQYF TGTGCCAGTAGTAATCCGGGTACCGACGAGCAGTACTTC
TRBJ2-2 many TRBD1 TRBV28 CASRGQANTGELFF TGTGCCAGCAGAGGACAGGCGAACACCGGGGAGCTGTTTTTT
TRBJ2-1 few TRBD2 TRBV18 CASSPRLAVSNEQFF TGTGCCAGCTCACCACGACTAGCGGTTAGCAATGAGCAGTTCTTC
TRBJ2-1 many - TRBV28 CASSSRLQPGPGNEQFF TGTGCCAGCAGTTCCCGACTCCAACCGGGGCCCGGAAATGAGCAGTTCTTC
TRBJ2-7 - TRBD2 TRBV6-2/TRBV6-3 CASSLLGLAGGGEQYF TGTGCCAGCAGTCTATTGGGACTAGCGGGAGGAGGTGAGCAGTACTTC
TRBJ2-1 once TRBD2 TRBV9 CASSAGSSGVYNEQFF TGTGCCAGCAGCGCCGGCTCTAGCGGGGTATACAATGAGCAGTTCTTC
TRBJ2-7 many - TRBV6-2/TRBV6-3 CASRGLATYEQYF TGTGCCAGCAGGGGTCTGGCCACCTACGAGCAGTACTTC
TRBJ1-5 many - TRBV2 CASSEVGVNQPQHF TGTGCCAGCAGTGAAGTGGGGGTTAATCAGCCCCAGCATTTT
TRBJ2-1 - TRBD2 TRBV20-1 CSASGGFYNEQFF TGCAGTGCTAGCGGGGGGTTCTACAATGAGCAGTTCTTC
TRBJ2-1 - TRBD1 TRBV5-1 CASSSDRGGVNEQFF TGCGCCAGCAGCTCAGACAGGGGTGGGGTGAATGAGCAGTTCTTC
TRBJ1-1 few - TRBV12-3/TRBV12-4 CASRRENTEAFF TGTGCCAGCAGGAGGGAGAACACTGAAGCTTTCTTT
TRBJ1-4 few - TRBV4-1 CASRSNWALNEKLFF TGCGCCAGCAGATCAAACTGGGCCCTCAATGAAAAACTGTTTTTT
TRBJ2-7 once - TRBV9 CASSVDGTVAYEQYF TGTGCCAGCAGCGTAGATGGGACGGTCGCCTACGAGCAGTACTTC
TRBJ2-5 many - TRBV7-2 CASSPLGGQQETQYF TGTGCCAGCAGCCCCCTCGGGGGGCAACAAGAGACCCAGTACTTC
TRBJ1-6 few - TRBV6-1 CASSFQGQYNSPLHF TGTGCCAGCAGTTTTCAAGGACAGTATAATTCACCCCTCCACTTT
TRBJ2-1 many TRBD2 TRBV5-1 CASSLAASGRGGNEQFF TGCGCCAGCAGCTTGGCGGCTAGCGGGAGAGGGGGGAATGAGCAGTTCTTC
TRBJ2-7 - TRBD1 TRBV5-1 CASSLGQALVHEQYF TGCGCCAGCAGCCTCGGACAGGCCCTAGTCCACGAGCAGTACTTC
TRBJ2-1 - TRBD2 TRBV3-1 CASSPPSGTSGYNEQFF TGTGCCAGCAGCCCTCCCTCCGGGACTAGCGGATACAATGAGCAGTTCTTC
TRBJ1-2 - - TRBV11-2 CASSSRDTYSYGYTF TGTGCCAGCAGCTCACGGGACACCTACTCCTATGGCTACACCTTC
TRBJ1-2 few - TRBV10-3 CAIQTGYFYGYTF TGTGCCATCCAGACAGGTTATTTCTATGGCTACACCTTC
TRBJ2-3 - - TRBV27 CASREWDTQYF TGTGCCAGCAGGGAGTGGGATACGCAGTATTTT
TRBJ2-3 many - TRBV18 CASSHEDRPDTQYF TGTGCCAGCTCACACGAGGACAGACCAGATACGCAGTATTTT
TRBJ2-3 - TRBD1 TRBV18 CASSPLSRDRRTDTQYF TGTGCCAGCTCACCCTTGTCCCGGGACAGGCGCACAGATACGCAGTATTTT
TRBJ2-7 few TRBD1 TRBV29-1 CSVGGDRGYEQYF TGCAGCGTTGGCGGGGACAGGGGCTACGAGCAGTACTTC
TRBJ2-7 many - TRBV28 CASSIVGYEQYF TGTGCCAGCAGTATAGTCGGCTACGAGCAGTACTTC
TRBJ1-1 - - TRBV15 CATSRWGHLGDLAEAFF TGTGCCACCAGCAGGTGGGGACATCTGGGTGATTTGGCTGAAGCTTTCTTT
TRBJ1-4 - - TRBV27 CASRTTATNEKLFF TGTGCCAGCAGGACGACAGCAACTAATGAAAAACTGTTTTTT
TRBJ2-1 - - TRBV4-1 CASSQPSIGRGNEQFF TGCGCCAGCAGCCAACCTTCGATCGGAAGGGGGAATGAGCAGTTCTTC
TRBJ2-1 few TRBD1 TRBV20-1 CSARGQGAYNEQFF TGCAGTGCTAGGGGACAGGGGGCCTACAATGAGCAGTTCTTC
TRBJ2-1 many TRBD2 TRBV6-1 CASSRSGGLYNEQFF TGTGCCAGCAGTCGTAGCGGGGGACTATACAATGAGCAGTTCTTC
TRBJ2-4 - - TRBV19 CAVGTENIQYF TGTGCCGTAGGGACCGAAAACATTCAGTACTTC
TRBJ2-3 many TRBD2 TRBV7-2 CASSLALTSGRSTDTQYF TGTGCCAGCAGCTTAGCCCTGACTAGCGGGAGATCTACAGATACGCAGTATTTT
TRBJ2-4 - - TRBV6-9 CASSYGGRLWDIQYF TGTGCCAGCAGTTACGGGGGCCGGTTGTGGGACATTCAGTACTTC
TRBJ2-7 many - TRBV20-1 CSAHRFSEQYF TGCAGTGCTCACAGGTTTAGCGAGCAGTACTTC
TRBJ1-1 - - TRBV30 CAWRGAAAEAFF TGTGCCTGGCGGGGGGCTGCGGCTGAAGCTTTCTTT
TRBJ1-2 many TRBD1 TRBV3-1 CASSPTGNGDGYTF TGTGCCAGCAGCCCGACAGGGAACGGCGATGGCTACACCTTC
TRBJ1-5 few - TRBV6-1 CASSEGGMGNQPQHF TGTGCCAGCAGTGAAGGAGGTATGGGCAATCAGCCCCAGCATTTT
TRBJ2-3 many - TRBV2 CASRPALGLDTQYF TGTGCCAGCAGACCCGCCTTAGGACTAGATACGCAGTATTTT